This T cell receptor (beta chain) is from a study of monozygotic twins with inflammatory bowel disease (dated 2019 in TCRdb). Describing the broader study: The full study comprised approximately 28 monozygotic twin pairs: nine German pairs (four IBD-concordant, five IBD-discordant) and 19 IBD-discordant Danish pairs. The search for disease-associated traits relied mainly on comparing, within discordant pairs, IBD patients with their genetically identical healthy co-twins. Each individual had, on average, about 151 000 unique TCRalpha sequences and 181 000 unique TCRbeta sequences available for analysis. Points the paper makes about the study in general: No single strong signal or clonotype linked to IBD turned up in the results, so the idea that one exists was not supported. The analysis was unable to tell apart different T cell subtypes. Because patients received different immunosuppressive treatments, the repertoires may have picked up extra background noise and variability between individuals. A decrease in TCRbeta repertoire diversity, as measured by inverse Simpson index, was observed in IBD patients compared with their healthy co-twins. Compared with healthy twins, IBD patients shared fewer clonotypes with other individuals, and the difference was most pronounced in patients with signs of disease activity. Repertoire similarity did not differ between concordant and discordant twins, which could be due to limited statistical power.

Library construction relied on 5' RACE. Preparation of each TCR library used roughly 3.5 ug of total RNA. For each sample, cDNA synthesis was carried out in eight separate reactions using SMARTScribe reverse transcriptase. Unique molecular identifiers containing a 6-nucleotide sample barcode were introduced through template switching during cDNA synthesis. Two nested PCRs of about 16 and 10 cycles amplified the TCRalpha and TCRbeta cDNA, and bead purification followed each PCR. Before amplification, the cDNA was treated with uracil DNA-glycosylase and purified using the QIAquick PCR purification kit. The second PCR was the step at which Illumina TruSeq-compatible adapters and sample-specific barcodes were added. Library quality and concentration were assessed using TapeStation and Qubit, and about 5 ng of each library was pooled. The pooled libraries were sequenced with 2 x 100 bp reads and custom sequencing primers on an Illumina HiSeq2500 single-index Rapid Run. As for the original processing: MiGEC version 1.2.6 was used for UMI-based consensus assembly to correct PCR and sequencing errors. V(D)J alignment, clonotype assembly and CDR3 extraction were performed with MiXCR version 2.1.1. To normalise gene usage, clonotype sharing and MAIT/NKT TCR abundance, the analysis used the top 1000, 10 000 and 20 000 clonotypes per sample. After downsampling to 27 000 UMIs, diversity was calculated as the inverse Simpson index using the vegan R package. Statistical testing used paired Mann-Whitney U tests on the discordant twin pairs and applied Benjamini-Hochberg correction for multiple testing. Reads reprocessed by TCRdb are summarized as one entry per CDR3 protein sequence, and DNA is absent. None of the V and J calls come from the authors' own analysis; TCRdb made them. The sample table gives 420,000 or so distinct CDR3 sequences. Together, the top ten hold around 2.4% of the sample.

A roughly 2.7 ml peripheral blood sample was drawn into PAXgene tubes per donor and stored at -80°C. Without any T cell sorting, total RNA was extracted from whole blood using the PAXgene blood miRNA kit on an automated QIAcube. Peripheral blood from monozygotic twin pairs who were concordant or discordant for inflammatory bowel disease underwent deep TCRalpha and TCRbeta repertoire profiling using unique molecular barcoding. Smoking habits were recorded for all twin pairs, and individuals were classified as current, former or never smokers. CDR1 ENHRY and CDR2 SYGVKD were looked up in the germline V gene. Taken from cysteine to phenylalanine, the CDR3 has 14 residues. No DNA appears here. Of note for this clonotype: Its antigen is currently not known.

In this chain, TRBV10-3 is recombined with TRBJ2-7; the D call of TRBD1 rests on TCRdb alone, since no DNA is present to check it. This clonotype was obtained from a human donor with ulcerative colitis or Crohn's disease, or a healthy co-twin of an affected twin (not recorded which). Sample: blood. The CDR3 region has the sequence CAISGTGGPYEQYF.